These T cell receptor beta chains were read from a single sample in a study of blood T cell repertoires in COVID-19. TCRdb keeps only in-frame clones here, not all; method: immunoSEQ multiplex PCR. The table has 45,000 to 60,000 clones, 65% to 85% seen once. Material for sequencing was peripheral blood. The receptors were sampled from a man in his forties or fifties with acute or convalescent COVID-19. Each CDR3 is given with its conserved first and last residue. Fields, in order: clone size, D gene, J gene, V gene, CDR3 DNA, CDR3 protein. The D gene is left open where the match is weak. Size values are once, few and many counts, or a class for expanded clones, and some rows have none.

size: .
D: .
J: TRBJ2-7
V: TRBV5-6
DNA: TGTGCCAGCAGCTTTCTAAATACGATCCCCTACGAGCAGTACTTC
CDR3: CASSFLNTIPYEQYF

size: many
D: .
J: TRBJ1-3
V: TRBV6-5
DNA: TGTGCCAGCAGTCCACTAGACCGCAACCGGGACACCATATATTTT
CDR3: CASSPLDRNRDTIYF

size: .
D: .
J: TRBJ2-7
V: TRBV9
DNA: TGTGCCAGCAGCGTAGCTACGAGCTACGAGCAGTACTTC
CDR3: CASSVATSYEQYF

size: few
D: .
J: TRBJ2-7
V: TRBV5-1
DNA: TGCGCCAGCAGCACGAACAGGGCTCGGGAGCAGTACTTC
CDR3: CASSTNRAREQYF

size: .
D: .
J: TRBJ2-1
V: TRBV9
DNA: TGTGCCAGCAGCCCCCTCATGGTTAGCTCCTACAATGAGCAGTTCTTC
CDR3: CASSPLMVSSYNEQFF

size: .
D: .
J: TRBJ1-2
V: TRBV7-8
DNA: TGTGCCAGCAGCCCCGGGTCCTCGGGGGGACTCTATGGCTACACCTTC
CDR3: CASSPGSSGGLYGYTF

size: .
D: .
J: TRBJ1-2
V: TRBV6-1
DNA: TGTGCCAGCAGTGACGATCGGGGGGGCACCGGCTACACCTTC
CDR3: CASSDDRGGTGYTF

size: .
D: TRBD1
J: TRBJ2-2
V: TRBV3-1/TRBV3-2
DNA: TGTGCCAGCAGCCTCACCGCGACAGGGGGCACCGGGGAGCTGTTTTTT
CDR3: CASSLTATGGTGELFF

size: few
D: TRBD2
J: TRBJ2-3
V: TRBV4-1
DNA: TGCGCCAGCAGCCTACTGAGTAACGCGGGAGCGCAGTATTTT
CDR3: CASSLLSNAGAQYF

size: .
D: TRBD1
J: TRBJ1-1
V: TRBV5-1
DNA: TGCGCCAGCAGCGCCTCGGCCGGGACAGGGGGTTGGGACACTGAAGCTTTCTTT
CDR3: CASSASAGTGGWDTEAFF

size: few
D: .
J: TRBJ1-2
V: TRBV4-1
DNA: TGCGCCAGCAGCCAGGGGTTTCAGGGCTATGGCTACACCTTC
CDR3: CASSQGFQGYGYTF

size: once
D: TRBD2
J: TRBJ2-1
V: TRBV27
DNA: TGTGCCAGTTCTAGGAGCGGGGTCCACAATGAGCAGTTCTTC
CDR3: CASSRSGVHNEQFF

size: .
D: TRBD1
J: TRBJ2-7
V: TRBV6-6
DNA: TGTGCCAGCAGTTACCCGGGACAGGGAGTCTACGAGCAGTACTTC
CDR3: CASSYPGQGVYEQYF

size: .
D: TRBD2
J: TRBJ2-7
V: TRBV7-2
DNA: TGTGCCAGCAGCTTAGCTTTACTAGCGGGAGCCTACGAGCAGTACTTC
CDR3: CASSLALLAGAYEQYF

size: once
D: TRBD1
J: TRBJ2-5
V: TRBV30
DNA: TGTGCCTGGAGTCGCCTCGGGACAGGGGAGGAGACCCAGTACTTC
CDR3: CAWSRLGTGEETQYF

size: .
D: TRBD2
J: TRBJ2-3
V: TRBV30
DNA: TGTGCCTGGAGTTTCGGGGGGGGAATCACAGATACGCAGTATTTT
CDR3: CAWSFGGGITDTQYF